What follows describes a single T cell receptor (beta chain). Germline V gene sequence: CDR1 LNHDA, CDR2 SQIVND (reference sequence). The germline V and J ends were trimmed by 5 bases and 3 bases, with 13 bases remaining between them. This CDR3 has 15 residues. Study processing details: Amplification with reference gene primers provided the estimates of nucleated cell counts. Clones were sequenced by immunoSEQ multiplex PCR, and TCRdb holds only the in-frame ones, with some missing. V and J calls and clone size are as listed in that table; D and trimming were resolved from the DNA. Among 65,000 to 95,000 clones, 89% were seen once, and the ten largest hold around 10%. This specimen comes from a study of blood T cell repertoires in COVID-19. Study-wide context: In each case, the material was cDNA or gDNA derived from T cells, B-cell-depleted T cells, or PBMCs.

This sequence originates from a man at least 80 years old with acute or convalescent COVID-19. The material sequenced was peripheral blood. The chain joins TRBV19 to TRBJ1-4; D is uncertain. In DNA form, the CDR3 reads TGTGCCAGTAGTGTTACCTGGTCGGCTAATGAAAAACTGTTTTTT. Its protein is CASSVTWSANEKLFF.